The 9 T cell receptor beta chains in this list originate from one sample, sequenced in a study of blood T cell repertoires in COVID-19. TCRdb's copy holds only in-frame clones and misses some; the assay was immunoSEQ multiplex PCR. The data show around 69,000 clones, roughly nine tenths seen once. Sequenced sample: peripheral blood. Receptors were obtained from a woman in her forties or fifties with active COVID-19.

This clone was detected once. The rearrangement uses TRBV5-1 and TRBJ2-1; 12 bases line up with TRBD2. This CDR3 comprises 17 residues. V gave up 0 bases and J gave up 3 bases; unmatched junction bases: 4. Germline lookup yields CDR1 SGHRS and CDR2 YFSETQ. The CDR3 sequence is CASSLEASGRVYNEQFF. DNA of the CDR3: TGCGCCAGCAGCTTGGAGGCTAGCGGGAGGGTCTACAATGAGCAGTTCTTC.

A single count supports this clone. This sequence joins TRBV2 and TRBJ1-2; D possibly corresponds to TRBD1 (5 bases). The CDR3 runs to 17 residues. Germline loops: CDR1 SNHLY, CDR2 FYNNEI. Deletions cut 7 bases from V and 3 bases from J, with 24 bases between. The CDR3 protein is CASKPGQTMGDYYGYTF. As DNA, the CDR3 is TGTGCCAGCAAGCCGGGCCAAACAATGGGGGACTACTATGGCTACACCTTC.

This chain links TRBV14 with TRBJ2-3, with D perhaps TRBD2 (6 bases). The V gene lost 0 bases and the J gene lost 0 bases, with 10 bases spanning the gap. CDR3 length equals 16 residues. Germline values: CDR1 SGHDN, CDR2 FVKESK. This CDR3 is CASSQDVRGSTDTQYF. CDR3 DNA sequence: TGTGCCAGCAGCCAAGACGTGCGGGGTAGCACAGATACGCAGTATTTT. Using reference TRBV14 and TRBJ2-3 for the parts outside the CDR3, the full variable domain is EAGVTQFPSHSVIEKGQTVTLRCDPISGHDNLYWYRRVMGKEIKFLLHFVKESKQDESGMPNNRFLAERTGGTYSTLKVQPAELEDSGVYFCASSQDVRGSTDTQYFGPGTRLTVL.

The chain combines TRBV20-1 with TRBJ2-7, with TRBD2 identical over 7 bases. This CDR3 is built from 17 residues. Trimming cost V 3 bases and J 0 bases; bases outside gene matches: 14. Germline V CDR1 and CDR2: DFQATT, SNEGSKA (reference sequence). The CDR3 nucleotides read TGCAGTGCTAGTGGGTCTAGCGGCGAAATCAGCTCCTACGAGCAGTACTTC. Translating gives CSASGSSGEISSYEQYF.

V usage is TRBV28 and J usage is TRBJ1-1; 10 nucleotides align to TRBD1. Germline V gene sequence: CDR1 MDHEN, CDR2 SYDVKM. J was trimmed by 3 bases and V by 4 bases; bases with no gene match: 8. The CDR3 covers 16 residues. CDR3 DNA: TGTGCCAGCAGTTCCCCCGCCGGGACAGGGGACACTGAAGCTTTCTTT. Protein product: CASSSPAGTGDTEAFF.

The count of this clone is one. The rearrangement uses TRBV28 and TRBJ2-7, with TRBD2 identical over 7 bases. CDR1 and CDR2 from the germline V gene are MDHEN and SYDVKM. The junction had 6 bases not matched to a gene; V was cut back by 5 bases and J by 2 bases. This CDR3 region has 14 residues. The CDR3 DNA sequence: TGTGCCAGCAGTCTTGAGGGACTAACCTACGAGCAGTACTTC. Translating it yields CASSLEGLTYEQYF.

This sequence joins TRBV11-2 and TRBJ1-6; 7 bases map to TRBD1. The germline CDR1 and CDR2 sequences are SGHAT and FQNNGV. V lost 5 bases to trimming and J lost 6 bases; unmatched junction nucleotides: 10. The CDR3 totals 16 residues. CDR3 nucleotides: TGTGCCAGCAGCGCAAACAGGGGAAGTTTTAATTCACCCCTCCACTTT. It specifies CASSANRGSFNSPLHF.

V is TRBV5-1 and J is TRBJ2-1; 9 bases match TRBD2. V was pared by 0 bases and J by 7 bases, with 5 bases of the junction left unmatched. CDR3 length: 15 residues. Germline loops: CDR1 SGHRS, CDR2 YFSETQ. The DNA of the CDR3 is TGCGCCAGCAGCTTGGCTAGCGGGGCTTTGAATGAGCAGTTCTTC. The encoded protein is CASSLASGALNEQFF.

V is TRBV7-2 and J is TRBJ1-2; 8 bases align to TRBD1. V dropped 3 bases and J dropped 4; count of bases not matched to a gene: 13. Germline values: CDR1 SGHTA, CDR2 FQGNSA. The CDR3 is made up of 17 amino acids. The CDR3 DNA reads as TGTGCCAGCAGCTTCGTTGGGACAGGTGGTCTCTCCTATGGCTACACCTTC. Protein sequence: CASSFVGTGGLSYGYTF.